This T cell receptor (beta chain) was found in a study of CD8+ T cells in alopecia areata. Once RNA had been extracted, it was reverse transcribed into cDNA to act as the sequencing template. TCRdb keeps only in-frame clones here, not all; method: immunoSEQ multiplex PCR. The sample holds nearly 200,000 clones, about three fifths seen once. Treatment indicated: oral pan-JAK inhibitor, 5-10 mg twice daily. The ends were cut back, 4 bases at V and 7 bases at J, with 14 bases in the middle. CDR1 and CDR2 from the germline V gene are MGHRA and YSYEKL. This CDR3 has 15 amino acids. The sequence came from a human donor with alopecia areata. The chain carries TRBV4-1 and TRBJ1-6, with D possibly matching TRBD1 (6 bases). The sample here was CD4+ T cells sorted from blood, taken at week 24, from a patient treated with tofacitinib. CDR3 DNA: TGCGCCAGCAGCCTAGAACAGGGACGGAATTCACCCCTCCACTTT. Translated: CASSLEQGRNSPLHF.